This T cell receptor (beta chain) is from a study of identical twins. Study-level results: The study found weaker excess twin sharing in beta out-of-frame sequences. Beta clonotypes that were abundant in cord blood contained fewer insertions, a pattern absent from memory repertoires.

TCRdb reprocessed the 5' RACE reads via MiXCR and lists one record per CDR3 protein. The sample includes some 440,000 distinct CDR3 sequences, 20% to 25% seen only once; the top ten take 2.9%. Germline-derived CDR1 and CDR2 are LGHNA and YSLEER. The CDR3 has 16 residues. Trimming shortened V by 0 bases and J by 2 bases, and 11 bases separated the two germline ends. This clonotype was found a few times. Its matching antigen is unknown. These data also formed part of another study, on T cells expressing NK-cell markers. That report notes: One of the eight sequenced donors was seronegative, whereas the other seven were HCMV-seropositive.

The V gene is TRBV4-3, the J gene TRBJ2-1, with D perhaps matching TRBD2 (5 bases). The sequenced sample was CD4+ T cells sorted from blood. This receptor was taken from a woman aged 18-29 years in good health. Written as DNA, the CDR3 is TGCGCCAGCAGCCAAGATCCTGGGAGCACCTACAATGAGCAGTTCTTC. Protein sequence: CASSQDPGSTYNEQFF.